This T cell receptor (beta chain) is from a study of T-cell memory formation after mild COVID-19. Overall study: Largely, TCR clusters stayed within a single donor.

This clonotype appeared a few times. TCRdb re-called the 5' RACE reads with MiXCR, one entry per CDR3 protein. Of about 130,000 distinct CDR3 sequences listed, more than 15% are singletons. Deletions cut 5 bases from V and 3 bases from J, with 11 bases between. CDR1 is MNHEY and CDR2 is SMNVEV in the germline V gene (reference sequence). The CDR3 is 14 amino acids. The J gene is TRBJ1-5, the V gene TRBV27; tentatively, D is TRBD1 (6 bases). This receptor was identified in a young man who had mild COVID-19 (a few samples of this study predate the infection). Cell type and time point are not known. Material: PBMCs or a T cell subset sorted from them (not recorded which). CDR3 loop: CASSPQGPNQPQHF. Written as DNA, the CDR3 is TGTGCCAGCAGTCCACAGGGCCCCAATCAGCCCCAGCATTTT.